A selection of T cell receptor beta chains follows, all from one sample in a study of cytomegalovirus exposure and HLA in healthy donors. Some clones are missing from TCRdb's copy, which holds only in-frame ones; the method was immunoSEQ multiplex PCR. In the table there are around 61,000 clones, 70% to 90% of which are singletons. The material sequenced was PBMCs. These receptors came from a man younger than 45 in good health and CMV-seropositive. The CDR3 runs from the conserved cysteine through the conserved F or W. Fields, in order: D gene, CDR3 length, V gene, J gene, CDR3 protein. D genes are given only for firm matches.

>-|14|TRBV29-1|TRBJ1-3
CSVEERGSGNTIYF
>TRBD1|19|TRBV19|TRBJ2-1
CASSPTGGQEGPQGNEQFF
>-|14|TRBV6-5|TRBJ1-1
CASSYSARNTEAFF
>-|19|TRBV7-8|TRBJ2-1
CASSSRRIRDPRTLSEQFF
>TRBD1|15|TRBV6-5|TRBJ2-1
CASSYPGQGADEQFF
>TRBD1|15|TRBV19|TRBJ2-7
CASSPWTGGKDEQYF
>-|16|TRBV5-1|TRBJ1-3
CASSPDRPLSGNTIYF
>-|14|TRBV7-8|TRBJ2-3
CASSLVRSTDTQYF
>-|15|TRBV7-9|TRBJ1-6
CASSPQSSYNSPLHF
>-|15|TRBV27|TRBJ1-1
CASSPATGQGTEAFF
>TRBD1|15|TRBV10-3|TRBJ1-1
CAISGGQGGATEAFF
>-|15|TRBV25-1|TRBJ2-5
CASSAPLRLQETQYF
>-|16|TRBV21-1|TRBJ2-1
CASSKTPTGTNNEQFF
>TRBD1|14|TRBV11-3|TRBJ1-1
CASSLGTGNTEAFF
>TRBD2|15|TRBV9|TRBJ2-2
CASSVTLADTGELFF
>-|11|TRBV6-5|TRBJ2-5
CASGRGETQYF
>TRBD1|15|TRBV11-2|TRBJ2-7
CASARGTGGWYEQYF
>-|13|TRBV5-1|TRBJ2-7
CASSLTLPDEQYF
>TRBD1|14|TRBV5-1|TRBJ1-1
CASSLGQGSTEAFF
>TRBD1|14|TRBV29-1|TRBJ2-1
CSVDRDRVLNEQFF
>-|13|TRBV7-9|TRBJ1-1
CASSRPGGTEAFF
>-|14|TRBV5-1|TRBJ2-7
CASSLEGQRREQYF
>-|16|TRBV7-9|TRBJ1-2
CASSYVGGETDYGYTF
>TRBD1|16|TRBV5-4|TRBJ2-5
CASSSGTATYQETQYF
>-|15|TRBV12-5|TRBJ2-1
CASGPSPAVVNEQFF
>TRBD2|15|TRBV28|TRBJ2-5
CASSLGLAGAETQYF
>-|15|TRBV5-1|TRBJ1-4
CASSLSGPFNEKLFF
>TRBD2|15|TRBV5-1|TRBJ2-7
CASSPGLALSYEQYF
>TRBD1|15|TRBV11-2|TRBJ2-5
CASSLDLGQGETQYF
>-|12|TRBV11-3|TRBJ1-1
CASSFLLTEAFF
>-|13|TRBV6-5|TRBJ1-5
CASSSQGHQPQHF
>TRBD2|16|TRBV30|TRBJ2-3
CAWSAGLAGGSDTQYF
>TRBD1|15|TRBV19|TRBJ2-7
CASSTGTGVYYEQYF
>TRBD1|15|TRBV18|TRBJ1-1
CASSPLFGTELEAFF
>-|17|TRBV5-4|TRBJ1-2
CASSLGWAGGADYGYTF
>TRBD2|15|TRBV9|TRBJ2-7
CASSLQREPPYEQYF